This T cell receptor beta chain came from a study of PD-1 blockade in classical Hodgkin lymphoma. Concerning this clone: No antigen is known for it.

General study results and limits: Reports indicated that newly diagnosed patients had lower baseline TCR diversity than healthy donors did. It was among complete responders that baseline diversity resembled that of newly diagnosed patients. While CD8+ TCR diversity did not rise significantly by C4D1, CD4+ TCR diversity did.

V lost 5 bases and J lost 0, with 12 bases in between. Germline lookup yields CDR1 SGHKS and CDR2 YYEKEE (reference sequence). The CDR3 runs to 15 residues. Clones were read by immunoSEQ multiplex PCR, and TCRdb kept only the in-frame ones, dropping some. The repertoire holds 2,000 or so clones, with approximately 84% as singletons. Each patient relapsed following autologous stem cell transplantation, and prior brentuximab vedotin exposure differed. Isolation of CD8+ T cells from thawed PBMCs used magnetic negative selection. Best response was recorded as complete response, partial response or progressive disease.

This sequence originates from a human donor with classical Hodgkin lymphoma. Sequencing used CD8+ T cells from blood, obtained at baseline. This sequence joins TRBV5-5 and TRBJ2-1; D tentatively reads TRBD1 or TRBD2 (5 bases each). CDR3 DNA sequence: TGTGCCAGCAGTTCTGCAGGGAGCTCCTACAATGAGCAGTTCTTC. Protein product: CASSSAGSSYNEQFF.